This T cell receptor beta chain was captured in a study of blood T cell repertoires in COVID-19. The overall study: Acute and convalescent COVID-19 samples came from the United States, Italy and Spain.

Individuals aged roughly 18 to 95 years were recruited from approximately 22 US areas. Cohort placement rested on clinical history that participants reported themselves. Losses at the gene ends were 2 bases for V and 4 bases for J; bases not matched to a gene: 2. Germline CDR1 reads SGHTS; CDR2 reads YDEGEE. This CDR3 has 15 amino acids. This clone was seen a few times. The data were produced by immunoSEQ multiplex PCR, yet TCRdb's version contains in-frame clones alone and is incomplete. The sample contains approximately 150,000 clones, over 75% of which appear only once. Source material: PBMCs or T cells enriched from blood (not recorded which). V is TRBV5-8 and J is TRBJ2-1, with 11 bases aligning to TRBD1. The TCR was taken from a human donor with acute COVID-19. The donor label of this sample is uncertain. DNA for the CDR3: TGTGCCAGCAGCTTAGGGACAGGGGGTTACAATGAGCAGTTCTTC. Translation gives CASSLGTGGYNEQFF. Full variable domain (remainder filled in from reference TRBV5-8 and TRBJ2-1): EAGVTQSPTHLIKTRGQQATLRCSPISGHTSVYWYQQALGLGLQFLLWYDEGEERNRGNFPPRFSGRQFPNYSSELNVNALELEDSALYLCASSLGTGGYNEQFFGPGTRLTVL.